The following is a T cell receptor (beta chain) sequence with its context. What it recognizes is unknown. This entry is derived from a study of regulatory T cells in long-lasting Graves disease. Overall study: The term persistent Graves' disease signified upward of 5 years on antithyroid drugs with positive TSH receptor antibodies.

Germline lookup yields CDR1 SGHVS and CDR2 FQNEAQ. The length of the CDR3 is 16 residues. V trimming: 2 bases; J trimming: 8 bases; junction bases outside the gene matches: 9. Stated time point: persistent/refractory GD, antithyroid drugs over 5 years with positive TRAb. From RNA extracted from PBMCs, the TCR library was made. Study outcomes and limitations: Persistent cases of Graves' showed reduced TCR diversity relative to newly diagnosed patients. Accuracy was possibly reduced by small sample size. Among samples with persistent disease, TRBV28, TRBJ1-2 and TRBJ2-5 were favored.

Investigators prepared the TCR beta libraries by applying iRepertoire HTBI primers and Arm-PCR of CDR3 regions. MiXCR, run by TCRdb on the multiplex PCR reads, gives a single entry per CDR3 protein. Found here are 650,000 to 850,000 distinct CDR3 sequences, about 32% of them singletons; the top ten hold 40% to 50%. This chain links TRBV7-8 with TRBJ1-6; 7 bases are a match to TRBD1. This TCR came from a female donor with Graves disease. The specimen was peripheral blood mononuclear cells (PBMCs), collected when the disease was refractory, from a patient treated with antithyroid drugs. DNA of the CDR3: TGTGCCAGCAGCTTATTTACGACAGGGTGGGATTCACCCCTCCACTTT. Its protein is CASSLFTTGWDSPLHF.